A single sample is the source of the 11 T cell receptor beta chains below, sequenced in a study of naive and memory T cell subsets. A UMI-containing oligonucleotide was joined by 3' ligation to the TCR cDNA template. Amplification of ligated cDNA took four PCR rounds with SP2 and nested alpha and beta constant primers. TCRdb re-derived calls from the 5' RACE reads in MiXCR, one entry per CDR3 protein. Of 32,000 or so distinct CDR3 sequences in the sample, approximately 15% were seen once. The origin of the receptors is a female donor in good health.

Only a few counts were recorded for this clonotype. This chain joins TRBV7-2 and TRBJ1-5, with D unresolved. V was clipped by 4 bases and J by 9 bases, with 13 bases between them. CDR1 and CDR2 from the germline V gene are SGHTA and FQGNSA. This CDR3 comprises 13 residues. CDR3 sequence: CASSSVTPGPQHF. The CDR3 coding sequence is TGTGCCAGCAGCTCAGTAACCCCCGGGCCCCAGCATTTT.

This clonotype was seen many times. This rearrangement joins TRBV18 to TRBJ2-5; D gene uncertain. V gave up 4 bases and J gave up 0 bases, with 0 bases separating them. CDR1 is KGHSH, CDR2 LQKENI, per germline. This CDR3 is 11 amino acids long. This chain's CDR3 is CASSHQETQYF. CDR3 DNA sequence: TGTGCCAGCTCACACCAAGAGACCCAGTACTTC.

This clonotype was seen a few times. V and J are TRBV6-6 and TRBJ1-1, with TRBD1 as a possible D gene (5 bases). V lost 6 bases and J lost 5, with 13 bases in between. The CDR3 has 13 amino acids. Germline CDR1 is MNHNY and CDR2 is SVGAGI (reference sequence). The CDR3 DNA reads TGTGCCAGCAGCCAGGGTGGGCGGACTGAAGCTTTCTTT. It codes for CASSQGGRTEAFF.

Remarks on this clonotype: A much larger clone lies a single base off, so this may be a read error. This chain joins TRBV29-1 and TRBJ1-4, with D perhaps TRBD1 (5 bases). The ends were cut back, 4 bases at V and 9 bases at J, with 9 bases in the middle. Per germline, CDR1 SQVTM and CDR2 ANQGSEA. CDR3 length: 11 residues. CDR3 DNA sequence: TGCAGCGTTGTGGGGGGAAAAAAACTGTTTTTT. Its protein is CSVVGGKKLFF.

This chain connects TRBV18 to TRBJ2-5, with D possibly TRBD1 on 6 matching bases. The V end was cut by 3 bases, the J end by 4 bases, with 18 bases between. The CDR3 spans 16 residues. The V gene's germline CDR1 is KGHSH and CDR2 LQKENI. CDR3 sequence reads: CASSPGALPSRETQYF. The CDR3 coding sequence is TGTGCCAGCTCACCGGGGGCCCTGCCCAGCCGAGAGACCCAGTACTTC.

This clonotype was seen a few times. V and J are TRBV11-2 and TRBJ2-7, with 7 bases identical to TRBD1. The CDR3 runs to 16 residues. Per the germline V gene, CDR1 is SGHAT and CDR2 is FQNNGV. V lost 1 base, J lost 2 bases, and 8 bases stayed unmatched. The CDR3 reads CASSLVATGDTYEQYF. The CDR3 nucleotides are TGTGCCAGCAGCTTAGTAGCCACAGGGGATACCTACGAGCAGTACTTC.

This clonotype was recorded many times. This chain links TRBV11-2 with TRBJ2-3; D perhaps matches TRBD2 (7 bases). The CDR3 runs to 19 residues. Germline V gives CDR1 SGHAT, CDR2 FQNNGV. The V end lost 5 bases, the J end lost 0 bases, and 24 bases lay between the germline ends. CDR3 sequence: CASSRFESGTPISTDTQYF. The CDR3 DNA follows: TGTGCCAGCAGCCGCTTTGAGAGCGGGACACCGATCAGCACAGATACGCAGTATTTT.

This rearrangement joins TRBV5-1 to TRBJ2-4, with D maybe TRBD2 (5 bases). The CDR3 length is 17 residues. V was clipped by 0 bases and J by 0 bases, with 13 bases between them. Looked up from germline, CDR1 is SGHRS and CDR2 is YFSETQ. DNA for the CDR3: TGCGCCAGCAGCTTGGCGGGGAGCGGCCTAGCCAAAAACATTCAGTACTTC. This codes for CASSLAGSGLAKNIQYF.

This clonotype was recorded many times. The genes are TRBV20-1 and TRBJ2-1; 13 positions agree with TRBD2. Trimming removed 3 bases from V and 2 bases from J; junction bases left unmatched: 16. This CDR3 spans 20 amino acids. Germline assignment: CDR1 DFQATT and CDR2 SNEGSKA (reference sequence). CDR3 DNA: TGCAGTGCTAGCGGAGGGACACTAGCGGGGGGGCCCCGAGCCTACAATGAGCAGTTCTTC. Its protein product is CSASGGTLAGGPRAYNEQFF.

This clonotype was found a few times. V gene TRBV6-1 combines with J gene TRBJ2-7, with 8 nucleotides matching TRBD1. This CDR3 comprises 14 residues. Looked up from germline, CDR1 is MNHNS and CDR2 is SASEGT. Germline trimming cut 2 bases from V and 6 bases from J; bases unmatched to any gene: 6. The CDR3 bases are TGTGCCAGCAGTGAAAGACAGGGGTCCGGCGAGCAGTACTTC. Protein: CASSERQGSGEQYF.

At least ten counts were recorded for this clonotype. The V and J genes are TRBV12-3 or TRBV12-4 and TRBJ2-3; tentative D call: TRBD2 (5 bases). The CDR3 is 15 residues long. V was pared by 2 bases and J by 7 bases, with 16 bases between. The CDR3 here is CASSLRGRQDNTQYF. CDR3 sequence (DNA): TGTGCCAGCAGTTTACGGGGTAGGCAAGATAATACGCAGTATTTT.